The 21 T cell receptor beta chains below were found in one sample sequenced in a study of blood T cell repertoires in COVID-19. Data came from immunoSEQ multiplex PCR; TCRdb stores just in-frame clones and leaves some out. The table shows 150,000 to 200,000 clones, with around 86% occurring only once. Sequenced material: peripheral blood. The receptors stem from a man aged 35-49 years with active or convalescent COVID-19.

The rearrangement uses TRBV28 and TRBJ1-2, with TRBD1 as a possible D gene (5 bases). V was clipped by 7 bases and J by 5 bases, with 11 bases between them. The CDR3 covers 12 residues. CDR1 is MDHEN, CDR2 SYDVKM, per germline. The CDR3 loop is CASMDITYGYTF. The CDR3, as DNA: TGTGCCAGCATGGACATTACTTATGGCTACACCTTC.

The chain joins TRBV19 to TRBJ2-6; D remains unclear. Trimming removed 3 bases from V and 3 bases from J, with 12 bases in between. Germline CDR1 LNHDA, CDR2 SQIVND (reference sequence). This CDR3 has 16 amino acids. This CDR3 reads CASSIPTGFGANVLTF. The CDR3 nucleotides read TGTGCCAGTAGTATCCCAACCGGGTTTGGGGCCAACGTCCTGACTTTC.

The chain is built from TRBV7-9 and TRBJ1-2; D is ambiguous. V shed 1 base and J shed 8 bases, with 8 bases lying between them. The germline V gene has CDR1 SEHNR and CDR2 FQNEAQ (reference sequence). The CDR3 sequence is 12 residues long. The CDR3 DNA reads TGTGCCAGCAGCTTAGACACCCAAGGCTACACCTTC. The encoded protein is CASSLDTQGYTF. The full variable domain, completed using reference TRBV7-9 and TRBJ1-2, is DTGVSQNPRHKITKRGQNVTFRCDPISEHNRLYWYRQTLGQGPEFLTYFQNEAQLEKSRLLSDRFSAERPKGSFSTLEIQRTEQGDSAMYLCASSLDTQGYTFGSGTRLTVV.

The V call is TRBV7-9, the J call TRBJ2-5, with 12 bases aligning to TRBD1. CDR1 is SEHNR and CDR2 is FQNEAQ in the germline V gene (reference sequence). This CDR3 has 17 amino acids. The trim removed 8 bases at V and 4 bases at J, leaving 14 bases unmatched. CDR3 coding DNA: TGTGCCAGCCTCCGGGTAGGGACAGGGGGCTTGAGAGAGACCCAGTACTTC. Its translation: CASLRVGTGGLRETQYF.

The chain combines TRBV30 with TRBJ1-6; TRBD1 is a possible D gene (6 bases). V lost 0 bases to trimming and J lost 10 bases, with 13 bases between them. CDR3 size: 14 residues. In germline, CDR1 is GTSNPN, CDR2 SVGIG (reference sequence). CDR3 sequence: CAWSVPRGESPLHF. The CDR3 nucleotides are TGTGCCTGGAGTGTACCCAGGGGAGAATCACCCCTCCACTTT.

The CDR3 protein is CASSRSGAVDEQYF. The CDR3 coding sequence is TGTGCCAGCTCACGCTCAGGGGCTGTTGACGAGCAGTACTTC. The chain couples TRBV18 to TRBJ2-7; D might be TRBD1 (6 bases). V was trimmed by 4 bases and J by 5 bases, leaving 15 bases between them. CDR1 and CDR2 (germline): KGHSH, LQKENI. CDR3 length: 14 amino acids.

The chain has TRBV7-2 and TRBJ1-1; a weak D match, TRBD1 (5 bases). V gave up 5 bases and J gave up 6 bases, with 16 bases separating them. Germline V CDR1 and CDR2: SGHTA, FQGNSA. This CDR3 region has 14 residues. CDR3 sequence (DNA): TGTGCCAGCAGCCGGAGGGGTCGGGGGTCTGAAGCTTTCTTT. As protein: CASSRRGRGSEAFF.

The chain carries TRBV9 and TRBJ1-4, with D maybe TRBD1 (5 bases). V shed 3 bases and J shed 5 bases, with 8 bases lying between them. The CDR3 runs 13 residues. CDR1 SGDLS and CDR2 YYNGEE come from the germline V gene. The CDR3 bases are TGTGCCAGCAGCGCACCAGGGAATGAAAAACTGTTTTTT. As protein: CASSAPGNEKLFF. Filled out from reference TRBV9 and TRBJ1-4, the complete variable domain reads DSGVTQTPKHLITATGQRVTLRCSPRSGDLSVYWYQQSLDQGLQFLIQYYNGEERAKGNILERFSAQQFPDLHSELNLSSLELGDSALYFCASSAPGNEKLFFGSGTQLSVL.

The V and J genes are TRBV5-1 and TRBJ1-4; 10 nucleotides line up with TRBD1. Germline CDR1 SGHRS, CDR2 YFSETQ. CDR3 size: 15 residues. The V and J ends lost 5 bases and 5 bases, in that order; junction bases with no gene match: 6. The CDR3 reads CASRDDRGQNEKLFF. The CDR3, as DNA: TGCGCCAGCAGGGACGACAGGGGGCAAAATGAAAAACTGTTTTTT.

The J gene is TRBJ1-2, the V gene TRBV3-1 (or the pseudogene TRBV3-2); D ambiguous. V was pared by 0 bases and J by 4 bases, with 12 bases between. The CDR3 loop spans 15 amino acids. Per the germline V gene, CDR1 is LGHDT and CDR2 is YNNKEL (reference sequence). DNA for the CDR3: TGTGCCAGCAGCCAAGATAATACAGACCCCTATGGCTACACCTTC. It codes for CASSQDNTDPYGYTF.

The rearrangement uses TRBV30 and TRBJ1-2; a possible D gene is TRBD1 (5 bases). Germline V gene lookup returns CDR1 GTSNPN and CDR2 SVGIG (reference sequence). With 2 bases removed from V and 4 bases from J, the gap between germline ends came to 14 bases. The CDR3 totals 14 residues. The CDR3 DNA sequence: TGTGCCTGGAGTTGGGAGGGGTTAGGCTATGGCTACACCTTC. Translation gives CAWSWEGLGYGYTF.

The chain is built from TRBV6-5 and TRBJ2-7, with TRBD1 matching 11 bases. J was trimmed by 1 base and V by 7 bases; bases with no gene match: 6. The germline gives CDR1 MNHEY, CDR2 SVGAGI. The CDR3 extends over 15 amino acids. CDR3 in DNA: TGTGCCAGCAACAGGGGGGACAGGGGGTCCTACGAGCAGTACTTC. As protein: CASNRGDRGSYEQYF.

In its sample, this clone was seen once. The V and J genes are TRBV10-2 and TRBJ1-3, with a tentative D call TRBD1 (5 bases). CDR1 and CDR2 (germline): WSHSY, SAAADI. Trimming removed 3 bases from V and 5 bases from J, with 14 bases in between. This CDR3 comprises 15 residues. CDR3 region: CASSERGIPRNTIYF. DNA for the CDR3: TGCGCCAGCAGTGAAAGGGGTATTCCCCGAAACACCATATATTTT.

V is TRBV24-1 and J is TRBJ2-1; weak D call: TRBD1 (5 bases). Trimming left V 4 bases short and J 8 bases short, with 20 bases between. This CDR3 comprises 16 residues. Per the germline V gene, CDR1 is KGHDR and CDR2 is SFDVKD. Here the CDR3 reads CATSDHGHGIGDEQFF. The CDR3 nucleotides are TGTGCCACCAGTGACCACGGACACGGAATAGGGGATGAGCAGTTCTTC.

The chain employs TRBV5-1 and TRBJ2-3, with a weak D call TRBD1 (7 bases). The CDR3 consists of 15 residues. CDR1 SGHRS and CDR2 YFSETQ come from the germline V gene. Trimming took 4 bases from V and 0 from J, leaving 12 bases between them. The CDR3 DNA follows: TGCGCCAGCAGCGCGGGACAGCTTAGCACAGATACGCAGTATTTT. This encodes CASSAGQLSTDTQYF.

The table lists this clone with a few counts. This chain links TRBV7-2 with TRBJ2-1, with TRBD2 identical over 7 bases. The CDR3 covers 15 residues. Germline trimming cut 2 bases from V and 6 bases from J; bases unmatched to any gene: 7. The germline V gene has CDR1 SGHTA and CDR2 FQGNSA. The CDR3 sequence is CASSLSLPGGNEQFF. DNA for the CDR3: TGTGCCAGCAGCTTAAGTCTACCGGGGGGCAATGAGCAGTTCTTC. Full variable domain (rest looked up from reference TRBV7-2 and TRBJ2-1): GAGVSQSPSNKVTEKGKDVELRCDPISGHTALYWYRQSLGQGLEFLIYFQGNSAPDKSGLPSDRFSAERTGGSVSTLTIQRTQQEDSAVYLCASSLSLPGGNEQFFGPGTRLTVL.

The chain couples TRBV30 to TRBJ2-5; 10 bases align to TRBD2. The CDR3 runs 16 residues. Per germline, CDR1 GTSNPN and CDR2 SVGIG (reference sequence). With 2 bases clipped from V and 1 base from J, the junction kept 7 bases outside the gene matches. CDR3 bases: TGTGCCTGGAGTTCTATAGCGGGGGGCCTCCAAGAGACCCAGTACTTC. Its protein is CAWSSIAGGLQETQYF.

This clone was observed a few times. This sequence joins TRBV7-9 and TRBJ1-2; no firm D call. Germline lookup yields CDR1 SEHNR and CDR2 FQNEAQ (reference sequence). The CDR3 is 14 amino acids. Between the trimmed V and J ends, which lost 0 bases and 3 bases, there was a span of 8 bases. In DNA form, the CDR3 reads TGTGCCAGCAGCTTAGCTCAACGGTACTATGGCTACACCTTC. As protein: CASSLAQRYYGYTF.

The rearrangement links TRBV24-1 to TRBJ2-3, with 10 bases matching TRBD1. CDR1 is KGHDR, CDR2 SFDVKD, per germline. The CDR3 consists of 16 residues. The V gene end was trimmed by 4 bases and the J gene end by 2 bases; junction bases not matched to a gene: 5. CDR3 in amino acids: CATSDWTGGNTDTQYF. The CDR3 nucleotides are TGTGCCACCAGTGACTGGACAGGGGGTAACACAGATACGCAGTATTTT.

This sequence joins TRBV5-6 and TRBJ1-5; unclear D gene. Germline CDR1 and CDR2: SGHDT and YYEEEE. This CDR3 contains 14 residues. The V end lost 2 bases, the J end lost 1 base, and 7 bases lay between the germline ends. CDR3 sequence: CASSFWQSNQPQHF. The CDR3 nucleotides are TGTGCCAGCAGCTTTTGGCAGAGCAATCAGCCCCAGCATTTT.

The chain uses TRBV6-2 or TRBV6-3 and TRBJ1-5; D gene unclear. The CDR3 is 15 residues long. Trimming pared 2 bases from V and 4 bases from J, leaving 12 bases between. The germline gives CDR1 MNHEY, CDR2 SVGEGT. CDR3 sequence (DNA): TGTGCCAGCAGTTACACACCCCAGGCAAATCAGCCCCAGCATTTT. It translates to CASSYTPQANQPQHF.